This TCR beta chain was recorded in a study of immune heterogeneity within non-small cell lung tumors. In this sample, this clonotype is medium-sized. The germline CDR1 and CDR2 sequences are KGHSH and LQKENI. The CDR3 runs 15 residues. After removal of 4 bases from V and 1 base from J, the junction contained 3 bases not matched to a gene. Genomic DNA from bulk tumor acted as the template, and 600 ng was loaded per sample. Every primary tumor yielded several biopsies, spaced far apart, that were taken during surgery. Samples came from untreated patients having curative surgery for newly diagnosed non-small cell lung cancer. A first 10-cycle multiplex round used 32 V-gene and 13 J-gene primers on TCR beta CDR3. TCRdb reprocessed the multiplex PCR reads via MiXCR and lists one record per CDR3 protein. The sample records about 5,000 distinct CDR3 sequences, 20% to 25% being singletons.

The source material was lung tumor tissue. The rearrangement links TRBV18 to TRBJ2-2, with 7 bases that match TRBD2. This clonotype was obtained from a man between 60 and 75 years old with non-small cell lung cancer. CDR3 nucleotide sequence: TGTGCCAGCTCACGTCAGCGGGAGAACACCGGGGAGCTGTTTTTT. It encodes CASSRQRENTGELFF.